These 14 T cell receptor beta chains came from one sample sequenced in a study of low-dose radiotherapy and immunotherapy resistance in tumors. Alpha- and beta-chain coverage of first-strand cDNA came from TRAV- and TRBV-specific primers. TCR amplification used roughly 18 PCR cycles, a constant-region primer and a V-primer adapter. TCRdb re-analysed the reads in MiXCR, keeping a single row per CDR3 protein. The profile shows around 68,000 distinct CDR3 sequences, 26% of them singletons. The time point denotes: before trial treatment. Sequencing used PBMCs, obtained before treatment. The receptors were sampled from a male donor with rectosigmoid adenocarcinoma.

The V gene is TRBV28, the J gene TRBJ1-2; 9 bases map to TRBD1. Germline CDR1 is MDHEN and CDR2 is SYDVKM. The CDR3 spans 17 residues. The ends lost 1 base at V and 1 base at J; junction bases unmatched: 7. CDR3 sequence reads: CASSLYQRQGDNYGYTF. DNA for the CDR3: TGTGCCAGCAGTTTATATCAGCGACAGGGGGATAACTATGGCTACACCTTC.

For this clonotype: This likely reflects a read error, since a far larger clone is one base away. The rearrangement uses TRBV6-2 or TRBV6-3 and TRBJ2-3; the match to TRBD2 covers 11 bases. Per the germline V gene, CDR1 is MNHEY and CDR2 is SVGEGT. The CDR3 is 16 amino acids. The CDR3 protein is CASSDLAGGSTGTQYF. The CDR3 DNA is TGTGCCAGCAGTGACCTAGCGGGGGGAAGCACAGGTACGCAGTATTTT.

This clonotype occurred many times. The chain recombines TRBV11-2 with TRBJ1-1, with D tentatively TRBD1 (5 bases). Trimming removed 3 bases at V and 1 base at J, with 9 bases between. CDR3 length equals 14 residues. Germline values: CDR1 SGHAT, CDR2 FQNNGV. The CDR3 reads CASSFGQGNTEAFF. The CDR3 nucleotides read TGTGCCAGCAGCTTTGGGCAGGGGAACACTGAAGCTTTCTTT.

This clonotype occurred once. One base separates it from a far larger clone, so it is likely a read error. CDR3 sequence reads: CARSNRDSPDRYF. CDR3 nucleotides: TGTGCCCGCAGTAATCGGGACTCTCCCGATCGGTACTTC. This chain joins TRBV5-3 and TRBJ2-7; the D gene is possibly TRBD2 (6 bases). TRBV5-3 is assigned to the ORF class and has an uncertain function. The CDR3 extends over 13 amino acids. The V gene lost 10 bases and the J gene lost 12 bases, with 26 bases spanning the gap.

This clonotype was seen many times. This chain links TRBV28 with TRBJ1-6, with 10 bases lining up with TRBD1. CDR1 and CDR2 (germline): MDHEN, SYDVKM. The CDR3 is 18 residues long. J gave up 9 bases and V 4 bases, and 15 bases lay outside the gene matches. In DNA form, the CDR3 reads TGTGCCAGCAGTTCGAAGAGACCGGGACAGGGGAAAGGTTCACCCCTCCACTTT. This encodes CASSSKRPGQGKGSPLHF.

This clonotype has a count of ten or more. The CDR3: CASSYSEGLGETQYF. CDR3 nucleotide sequence: TGTGCCAGCAGTTACTCGGAGGGGCTAGGTGAGACCCAGTACTTC. The chain joins TRBV6-2 or TRBV6-3 to TRBJ2-5; tentative D call: TRBD2 (6 bases). Trimming cost V 0 bases and J 5 bases, with 13 bases left between them. The CDR3 spans 15 residues. Germline V gene lookup returns CDR1 MNHEY and CDR2 SVGEGT.

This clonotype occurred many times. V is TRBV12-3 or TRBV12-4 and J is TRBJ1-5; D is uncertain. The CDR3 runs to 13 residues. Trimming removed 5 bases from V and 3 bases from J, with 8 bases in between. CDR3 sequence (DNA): TGTGCCAGCAGTCTACTGCCCAATCAGCCCCAGCATTTT. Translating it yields CASSLLPNQPQHF.

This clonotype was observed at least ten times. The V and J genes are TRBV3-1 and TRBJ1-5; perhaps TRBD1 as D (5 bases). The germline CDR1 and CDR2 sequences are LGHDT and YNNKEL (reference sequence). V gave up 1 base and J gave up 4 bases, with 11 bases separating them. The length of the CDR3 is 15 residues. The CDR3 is CASSQGGGINQPQHF. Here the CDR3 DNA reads TGTGCCAGCAGCCAAGGGGGCGGGATAAATCAGCCCCAGCATTTT.

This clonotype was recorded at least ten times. CDR3 coding DNA: TGTGCCAGCAGTTCCGGGGGGCCATTAGGCCATGAGCAGTTCTTC. Translation gives CASSSGGPLGHEQFF. The V and J genes are TRBV6-5 and TRBJ2-1; perhaps TRBD2 as D (7 bases). Germline V gene data show CDR1 as MNHEY and CDR2 as SVGAGI. Trimming took off 4 bases at V and 8 bases at J, with 18 bases between the two ends. CDR3 length equals 15 residues.

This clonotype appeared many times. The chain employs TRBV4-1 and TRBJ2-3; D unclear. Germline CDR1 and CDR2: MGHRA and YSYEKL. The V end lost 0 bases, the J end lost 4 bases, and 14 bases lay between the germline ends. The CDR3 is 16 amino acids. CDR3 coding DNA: TGCGCCAGCAGCCAAGATTGGTGGGGAAATCCAGATACGCAGTATTTT. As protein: CASSQDWWGNPDTQYF.

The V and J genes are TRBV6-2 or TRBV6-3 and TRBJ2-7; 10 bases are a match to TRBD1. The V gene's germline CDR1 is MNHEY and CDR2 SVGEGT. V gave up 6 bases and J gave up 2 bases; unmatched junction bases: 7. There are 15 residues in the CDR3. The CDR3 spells CASSRTGTGAYEQYF. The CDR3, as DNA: TGTGCCAGCAGCCGGACCGGGACAGGGGCCTACGAGCAGTACTTC.

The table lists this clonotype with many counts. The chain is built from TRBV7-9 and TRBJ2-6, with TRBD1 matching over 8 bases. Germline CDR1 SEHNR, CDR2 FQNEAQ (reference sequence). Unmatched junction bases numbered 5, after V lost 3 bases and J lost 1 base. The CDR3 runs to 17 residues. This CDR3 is CASSFRQGWSGANVLTF. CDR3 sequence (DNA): TGTGCCAGCAGCTTTAGACAGGGGTGGTCTGGGGCCAACGTCCTGACTTTC.

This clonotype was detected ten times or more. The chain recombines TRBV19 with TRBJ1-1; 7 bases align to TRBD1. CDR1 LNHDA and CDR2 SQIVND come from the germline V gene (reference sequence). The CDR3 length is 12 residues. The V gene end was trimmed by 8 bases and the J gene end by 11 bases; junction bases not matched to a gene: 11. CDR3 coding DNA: TGTGCCAGTGGAGGACAGGCTTCCGTCGCTTTCTTT. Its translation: CASGGQASVAFF.

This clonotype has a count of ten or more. The CDR3 reads CASSPQGAGVKNIQYF. The DNA for the CDR3 is TGTGCCAGCAGCCCTCAGGGTGCGGGGGTCAAAAACATTCAGTACTTC. The chain is built from TRBV7-2 and TRBJ2-4, with 7 bases matching TRBD2. CDR1 is SGHTA, CDR2 FQGNSA, per germline. This CDR3 comprises 16 residues. V trimming: 5 bases; J trimming: 3 bases; junction bases outside the gene matches: 10.